The next 14 T cell receptor beta chains were all read from a single sample in a study of blood T cell repertoires in COVID-19. Some clones are missing from TCRdb's copy, which holds only in-frame ones; the method was immunoSEQ multiplex PCR. This table has 250,000 or so clones, 86% appearing once. Source material: PBMCs or T cells enriched from blood (not recorded which). All receptors derive from a woman aged 18-29 years who had recovered from COVID-19.

The chain employs TRBV11-3 and TRBJ1-5; D is unclear. Germline V gene data show CDR1 as SGHNT and CDR2 as YENEEA. V shed 5 bases and J shed 1 base, with 12 bases lying between them. The CDR3 contains 15 residues. The DNA of the CDR3 is TGTGCCAGCAGCGAGGGAGATTTGAGCAATCAGCCCCAGCATTTT. It translates to CASSEGDLSNQPQHF. The full variable domain, with the rest looked up from reference TRBV11-3 and TRBJ1-5, is EAGVVQSPRYKIIEKKQPVAFWCNPISGHNTLYWYLQNLGQGPELLIRYENEEAVDDSQLPKDRFSAERLKGVDSTLKIQPAELGDSAVYLCASSEGDLSNQPQHFGDGTRLSIL.

V gene TRBV11-3 combines with J gene TRBJ2-5; TRBD2 agrees at 14 bases. The CDR3 is made up of 18 amino acids. J lost 5 bases, V lost 1 base, and 9 bases had no gene match. Germline lookup yields CDR1 SGHNT and CDR2 YENEEA. CDR3 residues: CASSLVSGTSGSRETQYF. The DNA for the CDR3 is TGTGCCAGCAGCTTAGTCTCCGGGACTAGCGGGAGCAGGGAGACCCAGTACTTC.

The rearrangement joins TRBV5-4 to TRBJ1-2; D remains ambiguous. Germline V CDR1 and CDR2: SGHNT, YYREEE (reference sequence). V was cut by 1 base and J by 6 bases, with 16 bases left in between. This CDR3 comprises 15 residues. Here the CDR3 reads CASSLNFWSSDGYTF. Here the CDR3 DNA reads TGTGCCAGCAGCTTGAATTTCTGGAGTTCCGATGGCTACACCTTC. Combining the CDR3 with reference TRBV5-4 and TRBJ1-2 gives the whole variable domain ETGVTQSPTHLIKTRGQQVTLRCSSQSGHNTVSWYQQALGQGPQFIFQYYREEENGRGNFPPRFSGLQFPNYSSELNVNALELDDSALYLCASSLNFWSSDGYTFGSGTRLTVV.

The CDR3 DNA reads TGCGCCAGCAGTAACGGTAGGGGGCTGAACACTGAAGCTTTCTTT. Translation: CASSNGRGLNTEAFF. The chain carries TRBV10-1 and TRBJ1-1; TRBD1 agrees at 7 bases. Per germline, CDR1 WNHNN and CDR2 SYGVQD (reference sequence). J lost 0 bases, V lost 5 bases, and 6 bases had no gene match. This CDR3 region has 15 residues.

The sample holds many counts of this clone. The chain employs TRBV3-1 (or the pseudogene TRBV3-2) and TRBJ1-1; no definite D call. The V and J ends lost 1 base and 1 base respectively, with 10 bases between them. Germline V gene lookup returns CDR1 LGHDT and CDR2 YNNKEL (reference sequence). CDR3 length equals 15 residues. CDR3 bases: TGTGCCAGCAGCCAAGGTATAGGAGGGAACACTGAAGCTTTCTTT. Amino acid sequence: CASSQGIGGNTEAFF.

The sample holds one count of this clone. The rearrangement links TRBV11-3 to TRBJ2-7, with D possibly matching TRBD2 (6 bases). From germline, CDR1 is SGHNT and CDR2 YENEEA. V lost 5 bases and J lost 5, with 19 bases in between. This CDR3 spans 15 amino acids. CDR3 protein: CASSRGGAFFNEQYF. The CDR3 DNA reads as TGTGCCAGCAGCCGAGGAGGGGCATTCTTCAACGAGCAGTACTTC.

The V gene is TRBV7-9, the J gene TRBJ2-7; D ambiguous. The CDR3 loop spans 14 amino acids. Germline assignment: CDR1 SEHNR and CDR2 FQNEAQ (reference sequence). The ends were cut back, 1 base at V and 2 bases at J, with 9 bases in the middle. The CDR3 reads CASSLGLQAYEQYF. DNA of the CDR3: TGTGCCAGCAGCTTAGGACTCCAAGCCTACGAGCAGTACTTC. Based on the CDR3 plus reference TRBV7-9 and TRBJ2-7, the full variable domain is DTGVSQNPRHKITKRGQNVTFRCDPISEHNRLYWYRQTLGQGPEFLTYFQNEAQLEKSRLLSDRFSAERPKGSFSTLEIQRTEQGDSAMYLCASSLGLQAYEQYFGPGTRLTVT.

Only a few counts were recorded for this clone. This rearrangement joins TRBV19 to TRBJ1-5; tentatively, D is TRBD1 (5 bases). V lost 3 bases to trimming and J lost 0 bases, with 9 bases between them. CDR1 LNHDA and CDR2 SQIVND come from the germline V gene (reference sequence). This CDR3 contains 15 residues. CDR3 amino acids: CASSMRQYSNQPQHF. CDR3 bases: TGTGCCAGTAGTATGAGACAGTATAGCAATCAGCCCCAGCATTTT.

The chain recombines TRBV13 with TRBJ2-1; 11 bases line up with TRBD2. Germline lookup yields CDR1 PRHDT and CDR2 FYEKMQ (reference sequence). The CDR3 covers 14 residues. Trimming removed 7 bases from V and 5 bases from J; junction bases left unmatched: 4. As DNA, the CDR3 is TGTGCCAGCAAGGTAGCGGGGGGGCACAATGAGCAGTTCTTC. Its translation is CASKVAGGHNEQFF.

The count of this clone is one. The J gene is TRBJ2-1, the V gene TRBV27; 7 bases align to TRBD2. Germline V gives CDR1 MNHEY, CDR2 SMNVEV (reference sequence). The CDR3 is made up of 16 amino acids. V trimming: 5 bases; J trimming: 9 bases; junction bases outside the gene matches: 16. CDR3 nucleotide sequence: TGTGCCAGCAGTAGCGCCGCGAGCGGGAAAGCAGGTGAGCAGTTCTTC. It yields the protein CASSSAASGKAGEQFF.

This chain links TRBV21-1 with TRBJ1-2; the table's D call, TRBD1, was not checked against the DNA. TRBV21-1 is flagged as a pseudogene. CDR3 size: 14 residues. This CDR3 reads CASSTRTGGYGYTF. The CDR3 region has the DNA TGTGCCAGCAGCACGCGGACAGGAGGCTATGGCTACACCTTC.

About this clone itself: A read error may account for a junction end that differs from germline. V gene TRBV28 combines with J gene TRBJ2-7; 7 bases match TRBD2. CDR1 is MDHEN and CDR2 is SYDVKM in the germline V gene. There are 12 residues in the CDR3. CDR3 bases: TGTGCCAGCAGCCCAACGGGACTACCACTACGGTTC. Residues: CASSPTGLPLRF.

This clone occurred once. This chain links TRBV14 with TRBJ1-4; the D is unclear. The CDR3 contains 11 residues. Trimming took 3 bases from V and 15 from J, leaving 11 bases between them. Germline assignment: CDR1 SGHDN and CDR2 FVKESK. Here the CDR3 reads CASSQSTRLFF. The CDR3, as DNA: TGTGCCAGCAGCCAGTCGACAAGATTGTTTTTT.

This chain uses TRBV5-4 with TRBJ1-4; no clear D gene. The CDR3 sequence is 14 residues long. From germline, CDR1 is SGHNT and CDR2 YYREEE (reference sequence). V was shortened by 4 bases and J by 2 bases, with 9 bases between the two germline ends. DNA of the CDR3: TGTGCCAGCAGCCCGGGAGCTACTAATGAAAAACTGTTTTTT. This translates into CASSPGATNEKLFF.